This TCR beta chain appears in the sequencing data of a study of control samples from healthy donors and cancer patients (dated by TCRdb to about 2020). With regard to this clone: Which antigen it targets is not known. Base quality data are lacking; no much larger clone is found one base away.

Library method: the immunoSEQ multiplex PCR assay. Sourced from immuneACCESS, this table was stored by TCRdb with only in-frame sequences that have V and J called. A share of the clones is absent; for the studies checked, an unresolved V gene accounts for under half, and the remainder has no known explanation. Counted in this sample were tens of thousands of clones; around nine tenths of them appeared once. The ten top clones hold 8.5% to 10% of the sample. The sequence was collected from a woman aged 45-65 years with colorectal cancer. The source material was PBMCs.

The CDR3 loop reads CASSQVGSVGDTQYF. The nucleotide sequence reads as follows: TGCGCCAGCAGCCAAGTGGGTAGCGTTGGGGATACGCAGTATTTT. The chain is assembled from TRBV4-3 and TRBJ2-3; the best D guess is TRBD2, with 5 bases matching. CDR1 and CDR2 (LGHNA, YSLEER) derive from the germline V gene. From its cysteine to its phenylalanine, the CDR3 spans 15 amino acids. Solely the CDR3 DNA is kept, with 45 bases framed from the first base. Cut back by 1 base and 6 bases, the V and J ends lie 14 bases apart.